This paragraph covers one TCR beta chain sequence. Antigen: not known. The data are from a study of T-cell reconstitution after alpha-beta-depleted transplantation in children. Per germline, CDR1 SGHRS and CDR2 YFSETQ. The CDR3 extends over 16 amino acids. Trimming removed 4 bases from V and 3 bases from J, with 17 bases in between. This sample's TCRbeta library carried unique molecular identifier barcodes. TCRdb itself ran the PCR reads through MiXCR, one entry per CDR3 protein. The data show fewer than 85,000 distinct CDR3 sequences, with 11% to 15% seen just once and 27% held by the top ten. Findings and caveats of the study: Several hundred expanded graft clones reportedly supplied alpha-beta T cells about two months after transplant. The study traced high day-60 TCRbeta diversity in some patients to surviving recipient T cells and thymic progenitors. T cells produced anew were the main source of T-cell counts and diversity one year after transplant.

The receptor was derived from a male patient aged 2-15 years who had a stem cell transplant for acute lymphoblastic leukemia, so the T cells may come from the graft donor. This chain connects TRBV5-1 to TRBJ2-1; possible D gene TRBD2, 5 bases. The starting material was PBMCs, mostly from graft donor cells, obtained 180 days after TCRalphabeta/CD19-depleted stem cell transplant. The CDR3 bases are TGCGCCAGCAGCACTCGGACTCGGCGGAACTACAATGAGCAGTTCTTC. It translates to CASSTRTRRNYNEQFF.